This TCR beta chain was recovered during a study of OX40 agonist ivuxolimab in advanced cancers. Study details: Ivuxolimab, which is an agonistic anti-OX40 (CD134) antibody, was administered to the patients. Study-wide results and limits: In the 0.1 to 3.0 mg/kg range, CD4+ and CD8+ blood T cells had expanded clonally by week 6.

This table comes from immunoSEQ multiplex PCR, and its TCRdb copy is limited to in-frame clones, with some not included. The table records 75,000 to 95,000 clones, over 75% of them present only once. Worth noting for this clone: What it recognizes is unknown.

Germline V CDR1 and CDR2: SGHDN, FVKESK. This CDR3 spans 12 amino acids. Trimming cost V 5 bases and J 4 bases, with 9 bases left between them. The specimen comprised CD4+ or CD8+ T cells sorted from blood, sampled in a trial of the OX40 agonist ivuxolimab. V gene TRBV14 combines with J gene TRBJ2-7, with D perhaps matching TRBD2 (6 bases). The TCR comes from an adult with an advanced solid tumor such as melanoma, head and neck, liver or kidney cancer. CDR3 protein: CASSFSGYEQYF. CDR3 DNA sequence: TGTGCCAGCAGCTTTAGCGGTTACGAGCAGTACTTC.